Given below is one T cell receptor (beta chain) in context. The antigen is not known. Next came a second PCR, run for roughly 6 to 11 cycles, which used a sample-barcoded 5' primer along with a J-beta primer mix. Researchers report that a template-switch adaptor with 12 random nucleotides tagged each cDNA molecule. At least 2.5 million CDR3-containing paired-end reads were obtained per sample. TCRdb processed the 5' RACE reads anew with MiXCR; each CDR3 protein has one entry. Of about 1.4 million distinct CDR3 sequences in the sample, almost 60% were seen once. This sample was taken from a study of blood T cells in healthy people across ages. Findings of the study overall: Per million T cells, TCR beta diversity dropped roughly linearly as age increased. Whereas aged donors had fewer naive CD4+ cells, long-lived donors had more of them and higher diversity.

The CDR3 runs 12 residues. V was trimmed by 4 bases and J by 1 base, leaving 7 bases between them. Germline V gene lookup returns CDR1 SQVTM and CDR2 ANQGSEA. Sequencing used blood. This sequence joins TRBV29-1 and TRBJ2-5, with no clear D. The clonotype originates from a man in his late teens or twenties in good health. CDR3 DNA sequence: TGCAGCGTTGGCCCCAGCCAAGAGACCCAGTACTTC. This codes for CSVGPSQETQYF.